Following are 20 T cell receptor beta chains from one sample sequenced in a study of blood T cell repertoires in COVID-19. Some clones are missing from TCRdb's copy, which holds only in-frame ones; the method was immunoSEQ multiplex PCR. Among fewer than 150,000 clones listed, around 91% were seen once. The sample comprised peripheral blood. The receptors stem from a woman aged 55-75 years with COVID-19, enrolled during active disease.

This chain uses TRBV30 with TRBJ1-1; tentative D call: TRBD1 (6 bases). Trimming shortened V by 2 bases and J by 0 bases, and 16 bases separated the two germline ends. Germline V CDR1 and CDR2: GTSNPN, SVGIG (reference sequence). The CDR3 has 16 residues. The DNA for the CDR3 is TGTGCCTGGAGTAGGGACACCGTAACGCTGAACACTGAAGCTTTCTTT. The encoded protein is CAWSRDTVTLNTEAFF.

The chain carries TRBV13 and TRBJ1-1; 9 nucleotides align to TRBD1. The CDR3 is 16 amino acids. Per germline, CDR1 PRHDT and CDR2 FYEKMQ (reference sequence). Trimming removed 5 bases from V and 0 bases from J; junction bases left unmatched: 7. The CDR3, as DNA: TGTGCCAGCAGCACCCGGACAGGGGCTTTGAACACTGAAGCTTTCTTT. Translating gives CASSTRTGALNTEAFF.

The chain employs TRBV21-1 and TRBJ2-7; the table gives TRBD2 as D, unverified against the DNA. TRBV21-1 is a listed pseudogene. The CDR3 consists of 16 residues. Here the CDR3 DNA reads TGTGCCAGCAGCAGCGGGTTTAGACACATACAGTACGAGCAGTACTTC. Amino acid sequence: CASSSGFRHIQYEQYF.

The genes are TRBV4-1 and TRBJ1-1; possibly TRBD1 for D (5 bases). This CDR3 spans 13 amino acids. Trimming shortened V by 3 bases and J by 4 bases, and 9 bases separated the two germline ends. Germline CDR1 is MGHRA and CDR2 is YSYEKL. CDR3 DNA sequence: TGCGCCAGCAGCCATCGGGGGGGCACTGAAGCTTTCTTT. Translated: CASSHRGGTEAFF.

J is TRBJ1-6 and V is TRBV19; 9 bases line up with TRBD1. Germline V gene data show CDR1 as LNHDA and CDR2 as SQIVND (reference sequence). The CDR3 has 15 residues. The ends lost 6 bases at V and 4 bases at J; junction bases unmatched: 4. The CDR3 reads CASRKTGGYNSPLHF. CDR3 in DNA: TGTGCCAGTAGGAAGACAGGGGGGTATAATTCACCCCTCCACTTT.

The CDR3 nucleotides are TGCAGCGTTGTGGAGGGGGGGTATGACGAGCAGTACTTC. This encodes CSVVEGGYDEQYF. This chain joins TRBV29-1 and TRBJ2-7, with D possibly matching TRBD2 (7 bases). Germline assignment: CDR1 SQVTM and CDR2 ANQGSEA. The CDR3 contains 13 residues. V lost 4 bases to trimming and J lost 5 bases, with 15 bases between them.

V is TRBV11-2 and J is TRBJ2-7, with 9 bases identical to TRBD1. The V gene end was trimmed by 1 base and the J gene end by 5 bases; junction bases not matched to a gene: 3. Germline values: CDR1 SGHAT, CDR2 FQNNGV. The CDR3 covers 14 residues. The chain's CDR3 is CASSLGRTGDEQYF. The DNA for the CDR3 is TGTGCCAGCAGCTTAGGGCGGACAGGGGACGAGCAGTACTTC.

This chain connects TRBV7-9 to TRBJ2-7; weak D call: TRBD2 (6 bases). The CDR3 runs to 12 residues. V was pared by 5 bases and J by 5 bases, with 10 bases between. Germline V CDR1 and CDR2: SEHNR, FQNEAQ (reference sequence). The CDR3 region has the DNA TGTGCCAGCAGCGTGACGGGGGACGAGCAGTACTTC. Its protein product is CASSVTGDEQYF.

J is TRBJ1-1 and V is TRBV29-1; 9 bases fit TRBD1. Germline V gene data show CDR1 as SQVTM and CDR2 as ANQGSEA. V shed 7 bases, J shed 5 bases, and the junction held 14 bases outside the gene matches. This CDR3 has 15 amino acids. In DNA form, the CDR3 reads TGCAGCGCACAAGCGGGACAGGGCGTGGGGACTGAAGCTTTCTTT. Encoded protein: CSAQAGQGVGTEAFF.

The chain employs TRBV5-1 and TRBJ1-6; possible D gene TRBD1, 6 bases. V was trimmed by 0 bases and J by 11 bases, leaving 15 bases between them. The CDR3 runs to 15 residues. The V gene's germline CDR1 is SGHRS and CDR2 YFSETQ. Written as DNA, the CDR3 is TGCGCCAGCAGCTTGGCCAGGGCGGACAGCGCACCCCTCCACTTT. Translation gives CASSLARADSAPLHF.

The V and J genes are TRBV9 and TRBJ1-6; a weak D match, TRBD1 (5 bases). The CDR3 runs to 14 residues. Trimming left V 0 bases short and J 10 bases short, with 11 bases between. Germline V gene lookup returns CDR1 SGDLS and CDR2 YYNGEE. In nucleotides, the CDR3 is TGTGCCAGCAGCGTAGGGGGGGAATACTCACCCCTCCACTTT. Translated, it gives CASSVGGEYSPLHF.

The rearrangement links TRBV5-5 to TRBJ2-7; 14 bases are shared with TRBD2. CDR3 length: 15 residues. V was clipped by 4 bases and J by 6 bases; unmatched bases: 6. Germline V gene lookup returns CDR1 SGHKS and CDR2 YYEKEE (reference sequence). The CDR3 sequence is CASSPGTSGGREQYF. CDR3 DNA: TGTGCCAGCAGCCCCGGGACTAGCGGGGGTCGCGAGCAGTACTTC.

The chain uses TRBV4-1 and TRBJ1-2; 11 nucleotides match TRBD1. CDR3 length equals 15 residues. Per the germline V gene, CDR1 is MGHRA and CDR2 is YSYEKL. V lost 3 bases and J lost 8; bases outside the gene matches: 8. The CDR3 region has the DNA TGCGCCAGCAGCCACAACACGGGACAGGGGGAAGGCTACACCTTC. Translation: CASSHNTGQGEGYTF.

The chain carries TRBV27 and TRBJ2-7; 7 bases match TRBD2. The CDR3 has 15 residues. V gave up 3 bases and J gave up 3 bases; unmatched junction bases: 8. CDR1 MNHEY and CDR2 SMNVEV come from the germline V gene (reference sequence). The CDR3 DNA follows: TGTGCCAGCAGTTTCTCTAGCGGAGGTTTCTACGAGCAGTACTTC. As protein: CASSFSSGGFYEQYF.

The chain is built from TRBV4-3 and TRBJ1-1; possible D gene TRBD1, 5 bases. The CDR3 has 14 amino acids. V was clipped by 3 bases and J by 1 base, with 9 bases between them. The V gene's germline CDR1 is LGHNA and CDR2 YSLEER. The CDR3 coding sequence is TGCGCCAGCAGCCATCCCGACAGGAACACTGAAGCTTTCTTT. This gives the protein CASSHPDRNTEAFF.

V gene TRBV5-6 combines with J gene TRBJ2-7; tentatively, D is TRBD2 (6 bases). CDR3 size: 12 residues. Germline-derived CDR1 and CDR2 are SGHDT and YYEEEE. V was clipped by 4 bases and J by 4 bases, with 9 bases between them. The DNA for the CDR3 is TGTGCCAGCAGCCAGACTAGATACGAGCAGTACTTC. Its translation: CASSQTRYEQYF.

Worth noting for this clone: The junction differs from germline at one of its ends, possibly a read error. The chain uses TRBV7-7 and TRBJ1-1, with D tentatively TRBD1 (6 bases). CDR1 is SSHAT, CDR2 FNYEAQ, per germline (reference sequence). The CDR3 is 13 amino acids. CDR3 in amino acids: CASSLTGNTEAFF. In DNA, the CDR3 is TGTGCTAGCAGCTTGACAGGGAACACTGAAGCTTTCTTT.

This chain connects TRBV7-8 to TRBJ1-6; 9 bases line up with TRBD1. CDR1 SGHVS and CDR2 FQNEAQ come from the germline V gene. This CDR3 region has 16 residues. V gave up 5 bases and J gave up 8 bases; unmatched junction bases: 10. CDR3 nucleotides: TGTGCCAGCAGCCAGAAATCGGGACAGGGACATTCACCCCTCCACTTT. This gives the protein CASSQKSGQGHSPLHF.

V usage is TRBV7-2 and J usage is TRBJ1-3; maybe TRBD1 (5 bases). The germline V gene has CDR1 SGHTA and CDR2 FQGNSA. This CDR3 is 17 amino acids long. V lost 4 bases to trimming and J lost 0 bases, with 16 bases between them. CDR3 region: CASSSQTGGSSGNTIYF. CDR3 nucleotides: TGTGCCAGCAGCTCCCAAACGGGGGGGTCCTCTGGAAACACCATATATTTT.

For the CDR3, the DNA is TGCGCCAGCAGCGTCACACAGGGAACGGCTGGTGAGCAGTTCTTC. Translation: CASSVTQGTAGEQFF. The chain recombines TRBV5-1 with TRBJ2-1; tentatively, D is TRBD1 (6 bases). The ends were cut back, 4 bases at V and 9 bases at J, with 20 bases in the middle. The CDR3 contains 15 residues. Germline lookup yields CDR1 SGHRS and CDR2 YFSETQ.